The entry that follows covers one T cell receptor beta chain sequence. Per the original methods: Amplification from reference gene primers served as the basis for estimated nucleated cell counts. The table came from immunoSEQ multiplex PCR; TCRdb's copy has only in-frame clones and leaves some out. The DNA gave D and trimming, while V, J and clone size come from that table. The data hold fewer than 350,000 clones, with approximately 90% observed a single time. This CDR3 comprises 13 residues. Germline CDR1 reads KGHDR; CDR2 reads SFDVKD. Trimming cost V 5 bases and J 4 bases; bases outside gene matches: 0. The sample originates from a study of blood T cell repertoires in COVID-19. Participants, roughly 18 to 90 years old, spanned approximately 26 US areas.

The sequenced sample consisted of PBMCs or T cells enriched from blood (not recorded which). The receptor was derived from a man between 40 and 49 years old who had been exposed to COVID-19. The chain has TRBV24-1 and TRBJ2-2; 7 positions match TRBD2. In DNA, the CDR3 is TGTGCCACCAGTGGGGGGGGCACCGGGGAGCTGTTTTTT. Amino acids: CATSGGGTGELFF.